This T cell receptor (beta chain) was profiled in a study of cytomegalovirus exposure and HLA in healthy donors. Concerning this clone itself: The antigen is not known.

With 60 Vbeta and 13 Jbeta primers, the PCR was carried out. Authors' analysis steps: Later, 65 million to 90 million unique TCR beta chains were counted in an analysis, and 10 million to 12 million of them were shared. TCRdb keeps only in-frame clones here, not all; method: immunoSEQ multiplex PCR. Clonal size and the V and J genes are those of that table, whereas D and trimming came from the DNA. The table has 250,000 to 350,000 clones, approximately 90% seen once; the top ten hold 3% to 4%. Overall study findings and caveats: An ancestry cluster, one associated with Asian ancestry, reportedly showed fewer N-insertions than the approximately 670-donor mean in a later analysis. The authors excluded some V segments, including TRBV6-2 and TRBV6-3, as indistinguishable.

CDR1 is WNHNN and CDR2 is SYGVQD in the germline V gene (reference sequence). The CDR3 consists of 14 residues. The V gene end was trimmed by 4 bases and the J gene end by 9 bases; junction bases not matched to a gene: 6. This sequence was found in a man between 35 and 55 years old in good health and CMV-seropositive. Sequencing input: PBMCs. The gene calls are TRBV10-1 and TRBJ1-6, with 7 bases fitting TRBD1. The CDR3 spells CASSVDRKGSPLHF. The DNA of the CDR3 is TGCGCCAGCAGTGTGGACAGGAAAGGTTCACCCCTCCACTTT.